Reported below is one TCR beta chain. The antigen remains unidentified. These data are taken from a study of T cell repertoires in cytomegalovirus infection. TCRdb re-derived calls from the reads in MiXCR, one entry per CDR3 protein. This table holds 110,000 or so distinct CDR3 sequences, 30% found once. Germline loops: CDR1 MNHEY, CDR2 SVGEGT. V lost 6 bases and J lost 6, with 17 bases in between. This CDR3 is built from 14 residues. This receptor was obtained from a human donor in good health (CMV status not recorded). Some clones in this sample may be carry-over from other donors' samples. The chain links TRBV6-2 or TRBV6-3 to TRBJ2-5, with D hard to call. The starting material was CD8+ T cells from cultured PBMCs, obtained from culture after CMV antigen stimulation. CDR3 residues: CASSPGLGWQTQYF. CDR3 coding DNA: TGTGCCAGCAGCCCAGGTCTAGGGTGGCAGACCCAGTACTTC.